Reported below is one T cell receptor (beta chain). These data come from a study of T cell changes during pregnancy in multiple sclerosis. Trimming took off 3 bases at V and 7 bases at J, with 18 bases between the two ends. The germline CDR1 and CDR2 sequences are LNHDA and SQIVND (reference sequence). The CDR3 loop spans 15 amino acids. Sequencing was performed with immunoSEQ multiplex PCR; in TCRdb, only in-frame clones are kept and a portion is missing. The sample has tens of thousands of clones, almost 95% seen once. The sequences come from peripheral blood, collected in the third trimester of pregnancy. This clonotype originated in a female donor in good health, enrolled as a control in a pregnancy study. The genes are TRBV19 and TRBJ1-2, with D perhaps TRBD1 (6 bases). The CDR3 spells CASSIRDTVRSGYTF. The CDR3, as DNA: TGTGCCAGTAGTATCCGGGACACCGTCCGCAGTGGCTACACCTTC.